These T cell receptor beta chains were read from a single sample in a study of blood T cells in healthy people across ages. TCRdb fed the 5' RACE reads into MiXCR, producing one record per CDR3 protein. The table shows approximately 1.5 million distinct CDR3 sequences, with 30% to 35% occurring only once. Sequences were obtained from blood. The receptors come from a woman aged 30 to 39 in good health. CDR3s include the opening cysteine and the closing phenylalanine or tryptophan. D genes are given only for firm matches. Clone sizes are given selectively: once, few, many, or a class where the clone is expanded.

DNA | CDR3 | V | size | D | J
TGTGCCAGCAGCCCCGTCCTAGCGGGCTATGAGCAGTTCTTC | CASSPVLAGYEQFF | TRBV7-9 | . | TRBD2 | TRBJ2-1
TGTGCCAGCAGTTTCTGGACTAGCGAGAGCTCCTACAATGAGCAGTTCTTC | CASSFWTSESSYNEQFF | TRBV6-6 | few | TRBD2 | TRBJ2-1
TGTAGCGGTCACGGGAACTATGGCTACACCTTC | CSGHGNYGYTF | TRBV29-1 | few | . | TRBJ1-2
TGCGCCAGCAGCTCGGCGGGGGGCAGCTACAATGAGCAGTACTTC | CASSSAGGSYNEQYF | TRBV5-1 | . | TRBD2 | TRBJ2-7
TGTGCCAGCAGCTTAAGACTAGCGGGAGAAAGGGAGTATGAGCAGTTCTTC | CASSLRLAGEREYEQFF | TRBV11-2 | few | TRBD2 | TRBJ2-1
TGTGCCAGCAGCTCTCTCGAGGTGGACGAGCAGTACTTC | CASSSLEVDEQYF | TRBV7-8 | . | . | TRBJ2-7
TGTGCCAGCAGCGACGAGGGCGATACGCAGTATTTT | CASSDEGDTQYF | TRBV7-9 | . | . | TRBJ2-3
TGTGCCAGCAGTGACCCCTTAGCTAACTATGGCTACACCTTC | CASSDPLANYGYTF | TRBV6-1 | few | . | TRBJ1-2
TGCGCCAGCAGCCCCCGCGGGCCGGACAGCCTCTACAATGAGCAGTTCTTC | CASSPRGPDSLYNEQFF | TRBV4-1 | . | . | TRBJ2-1
TGCGCCAGCAGCTCCGTGGTTGATGGGGGTTCCTATGGCTACACCTTC | CASSSVVDGGSYGYTF | TRBV5-1 | . | . | TRBJ1-2
TGTGCCAGCAGCTTAGAAAGGGGCTCTAGTGAGCAGTTCTTC | CASSLERGSSEQFF | TRBV11-2 | . | . | TRBJ2-1
TGTGCCATCAGCCTAGAGGACAGGGGGTCGCGGTACTTC | CAISLEDRGSRYF | TRBV10-3 | . | TRBD1 | TRBJ2-7
TGTGCCAGCAGTGAAAGGCCCCAGGGGGGCTACACCTTC | CASSERPQGGYTF | TRBV2 | . | . | TRBJ1-2
TGCAGTGCTAGGGGGGGTTTGGGCCCTAGCACAGATACGCAGTATTTT | CSARGGLGPSTDTQYF | TRBV20-1 | few | . | TRBJ2-3
TGCGCCAGCAGCCAAGGAGCCAGCGGGAGGGCCTTGATCGGCGAGCAGTACTTC | CASSQGASGRALIGEQYF | TRBV4-1 | few | TRBD2 | TRBJ2-7
TGCGCCAGCAGCTTGGACCCGGGGGGGTATGTCAGTGAGCAGTTCTTC | CASSLDPGGYVSEQFF | TRBV5-1 | . | TRBD2 | TRBJ2-1
TGTGCCAGCAGCTGGGGGGGACAGGGGGGCAATCAGCCCCAGCATTTT | CASSWGGQGGNQPQHF | TRBV7-2 | . | TRBD1 | TRBJ1-5